This TCR beta chain was sequenced for a study of T cell changes during pregnancy in multiple sclerosis. Germline lookup yields CDR1 ENHRY and CDR2 SYGVKD. V lost 10 bases to trimming and J lost 6 bases, with 16 bases between them. The CDR3 has 12 amino acids. The repertoire was sequenced with immunoSEQ multiplex PCR; TCRdb's copy has only in-frame clones and lacks some. The sample gives about 38,000 clones, about 90% of which show up once; 0.35% to 0.45% is in the top ten. The V and J genes are TRBV10-3 and TRBJ2-7, with a tentative D call TRBD2 (6 bases). The sequence came from a female donor in good health, enrolled as a control in a pregnancy study. The specimen comprised CD4+ T cells from peripheral blood mononuclear cells, sampled in the third trimester of pregnancy. The CDR3 nucleotides are TGTGCCACCACCCCAATGGGAGGCGAGCAGTACTTC. Its translation is CATTPMGGEQYF.